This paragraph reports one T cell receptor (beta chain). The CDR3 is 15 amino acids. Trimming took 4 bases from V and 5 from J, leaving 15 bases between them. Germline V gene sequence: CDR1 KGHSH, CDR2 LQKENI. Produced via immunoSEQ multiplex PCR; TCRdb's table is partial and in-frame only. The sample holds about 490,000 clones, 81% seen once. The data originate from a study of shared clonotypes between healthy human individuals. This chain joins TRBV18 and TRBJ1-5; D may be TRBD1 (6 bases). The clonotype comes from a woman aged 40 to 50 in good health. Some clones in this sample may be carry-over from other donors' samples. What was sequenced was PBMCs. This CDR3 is CASSQKGDLDQPQHF. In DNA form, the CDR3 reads TGTGCCAGCTCACAGAAGGGGGACTTAGATCAGCCCCAGCATTTT.